What follows are 22 T cell receptor beta chains derived from one specimen sequenced in a study of CD8 T cells in ankylosing spondylitis. From the 5' RACE reads, TCRdb called clonotypes with MiXCR, one entry per CDR3 protein. The sample comprises about 140,000 distinct CDR3 sequences, roughly 8.4% of which are singletons, and more than 7% rests with the top ten. What was sequenced was synovial fluid, either unsorted or a sorted T cell fraction (not recorded which). Receptors originate from a male donor with ankylosing spondylitis.

The table lists this clonotype with a few counts. The chain employs TRBV4-2 and TRBJ2-1; D may be TRBD1 or TRBD2 (6 bases each). CDR3 length: 18 amino acids. Trimming left V 4 bases short and J 7 bases short, with 26 bases between. CDR1 and CDR2 from the germline V gene are LGHNA and YNFKEQ. The chain's CDR3 is CASSPGGLQGLLSNEQFF. The CDR3, as DNA: TGTGCCAGCAGCCCTGGGGGGCTTCAGGGTCTCCTCTCAAATGAGCAGTTCTTC.

This clonotype was seen many times. The rearrangement joins TRBV24-1 to TRBJ2-2, with D uncertain. Germline CDR1 and CDR2: KGHDR and SFDVKD. The CDR3 runs 14 residues. Deletions cut 9 bases from V and 9 bases from J, with 19 bases between. CDR3 amino acids: CATGWSGDGRELFF. The CDR3 DNA follows: TGTGCCACCGGTTGGTCCGGAGATGGCAGGGAGCTGTTTTTT.

This clonotype was detected many times. The rearrangement links TRBV20-1 to TRBJ1-2, with D perhaps matching TRBD1 (6 bases). V was cut by 4 bases and J by 4 bases, with 16 bases left in between. This CDR3 contains 14 residues. Germline-derived CDR1 and CDR2 are DFQATT and SNEGSKA (reference sequence). The chain's CDR3 is CSANLQGDRYGYTF. The CDR3 DNA reads as TGCAGTGCTAACTTACAGGGCGATCGCTATGGCTACACCTTC.

In this sample, this clonotype turned up many times. The chain uses TRBV7-2 and TRBJ2-1; D unclear. Germline CDR1 reads SGHTA; CDR2 reads FQGNSA. This CDR3 comprises 14 residues. Trimming took 1 base from V and 5 from J, leaving 9 bases between them. The CDR3 protein is CASSLVGGNNEQFF. CDR3 DNA sequence: TGTGCCAGCAGCTTAGTCGGCGGAAACAATGAGCAGTTCTTC.

There are many counts of this clonotype. This rearrangement joins TRBV20-1 to TRBJ1-3; no clear D gene. Germline V gene sequence: CDR1 DFQATT, CDR2 SNEGSKA (reference sequence). V gave up 5 bases and J gave up 8 bases, with 19 bases separating them. The CDR3 totals 14 residues. CDR3 region: CSAPHRIAGDTIYF. The CDR3 bases are TGCAGTGCTCCCCACAGAATAGCGGGCGACACCATATATTTT.

This clonotype was detected only a few times. The gene calls are TRBV18 and TRBJ2-1, with 9 bases identical to TRBD1. There are 16 residues in the CDR3. After removal of 0 bases from V and 9 bases from J, the junction contained 9 bases not matched to a gene. Per the germline V gene, CDR1 is KGHSH and CDR2 is LQKENI. In DNA, the CDR3 is TGTGCCAGCTCACCACCGGGGGACAGGGTCAATAGTGAGCAGTTCTTC. This encodes CASSPPGDRVNSEQFF.

This clonotype was picked up many times. The chain joins TRBV7-3 to TRBJ2-3; D ambiguous. CDR1 and CDR2 from the germline V gene are SGHTA and FQGTGA. Trimming shortened V by 5 bases and J by 6 bases, and 12 bases separated the two germline ends. The CDR3 contains 13 residues. CDR3: CASSQDIGDTQYF. CDR3 DNA sequence: TGTGCCAGCAGCCAGGATATTGGGGATACGCAGTATTTT.

The chain links TRBV11-3 to TRBJ1-2; no clear D. CDR1 is SGHNT and CDR2 is YENEEA in the germline V gene. With 2 bases removed from V and 4 bases from J, the gap between germline ends came to 20 bases. The length of the CDR3 is 17 residues. The CDR3 DNA reads as TGTGCCAGCAGCTTACTTAGATCGGCCCCAGGCTGCTATGGCTACACCTTC. It encodes CASSLLRSAPGCYGYTF. Supplemented by reference TRBV11-3 and TRBJ1-2, the full variable domain reads EAGVVQSPRYKIIEKKQPVAFWCNPISGHNTLYWYLQNLGQGPELLIRYENEEAVDDSQLPKDRFSAERLKGVDSTLKIQPAELGDSAVYLCASSLLRSAPGCYGYTFGSGTRLTVV.

The table lists this clonotype with many counts. The chain has TRBV27 and TRBJ2-1; possibly TRBD2 for D (5 bases). The CDR3 runs to 14 residues. CDR1 and CDR2 from the germline V gene are MNHEY and SMNVEV (reference sequence). V dropped 6 bases and J dropped 6 bases, with 15 bases sitting between them. Written as DNA, the CDR3 is TGTGCCAGCAGCTACCCGGGGAGACCCAATGAGCAGTTCTTC. As protein: CASSYPGRPNEQFF.

This clonotype has ten or more counts. The chain carries TRBV12-3 or TRBV12-4 and TRBJ1-1, with D tentatively TRBD1 (5 bases). The V gene lost 6 bases and the J gene lost 4 bases, with 12 bases spanning the gap. The CDR3 is made up of 13 amino acids. CDR3 region: CASRGLFGTEAFF. CDR3 DNA: TGTGCCAGCAGGGGACTATTTGGCACTGAAGCTTTCTTT.

This clonotype was seen at least ten times. The chain joins TRBV28 to TRBJ2-6; D assignment may be TRBD1 or TRBD2 (5 bases each). The ends were cut back, 0 bases at V and 4 bases at J, with 7 bases in the middle. CDR1 and CDR2 (germline): MDHEN, SYDVKM. The CDR3 is made up of 15 amino acids. This CDR3 is CASSLWGTGANVLTF. CDR3 nucleotide sequence: TGTGCCAGCAGTTTATGGGGGACGGGGGCCAACGTCCTGACTTTC.

Many counts were recorded for this clonotype. The rearrangement uses TRBV7-2 and TRBJ2-7; D may correspond to TRBD1 or TRBD2 (5 bases each). Germline assignment: CDR1 SGHTA and CDR2 FQGNSA. V was cut by 7 bases and J by 2 bases, with 12 bases left in between. The CDR3 sequence is 13 residues long. DNA of the CDR3: TGTGCCAGCAACCCGGGACCGACCTACGAGCAGTACTTC. It encodes CASNPGPTYEQYF.

This clonotype has ten or more counts. The chain carries TRBV7-2 and TRBJ2-5; D ambiguous. Germline V gene sequence: CDR1 SGHTA, CDR2 FQGNSA. Trimming removed 2 bases from V and 1 base from J, with 11 bases in between. The CDR3 has 15 amino acids. The CDR3 protein is CASSLSGSSQETQYF. The CDR3 DNA is TGTGCCAGCAGCTTATCTGGCAGCTCCCAAGAGACCCAGTACTTC.

This clonotype was detected many times. The chain links TRBV20-1 to TRBJ1-4; D unresolved. This CDR3 has 14 amino acids. Per germline, CDR1 DFQATT and CDR2 SNEGSKA (reference sequence). Trimming took off 0 bases at V and 6 bases at J, with 11 bases between the two ends. The CDR3 loop is CSARDPVLYEKLFF. The DNA for the CDR3 is TGCAGTGCTAGAGATCCGGTATTATATGAAAAACTGTTTTTT.

V usage is TRBV5-1 and J usage is TRBJ2-5; possibly TRBD1 for D (5 bases). There are 15 residues in the CDR3. V was clipped by 4 bases and J by 7 bases, with 20 bases between them. CDR1 and CDR2 (germline): SGHRS, YFSETQ. The CDR3 bases are TGCGCCAGCAGCCCGGACATCCCTGGGGAAGGGACCCAGTACTTC. This sequence encodes CASSPDIPGEGTQYF.

This clonotype occurred many times. As DNA, the CDR3 is TGTGCCAGCAGCTTTCAGGGTTTTGGTGAAGCTTTCTTT. Encoded protein: CASSFQGFGEAFF. V gene TRBV7-9 combines with J gene TRBJ1-1; tentative D call: TRBD1 (5 bases). There are 13 residues in the CDR3. The V end was cut by 3 bases, the J end by 7 bases, with 12 bases between. Per germline, CDR1 SEHNR and CDR2 FQNEAQ (reference sequence). Looking up the rest from reference TRBV7-9 and TRBJ1-1 gives the full variable domain: DTGVSQNPRHKITKRGQNVTFRCDPISEHNRLYWYRQTLGQGPEFLTYFQNEAQLEKSRLLSDRFSAERPKGSFSTLEIQRTEQGDSAMYLCASSFQGFGEAFFGQGTRLTVV.

In DNA, the CDR3 is TGTGCCAGCAGTCACGAGCAGGGGAAGTCCAGTGGCTACACCTTC. Amino acid sequence: CASSHEQGKSSGYTF. The chain employs TRBV12-3 or TRBV12-4 and TRBJ1-2; weak D call: TRBD1 (6 bases). The V gene lost 5 bases and the J gene lost 7 bases, with 20 bases spanning the gap. This CDR3 is 15 amino acids long.

On this clonotype itself: Sequence at one end of the junction differs from germline and may be a read error. The chain is built from TRBV7-7 and TRBJ2-5; TRBD2 agrees at 9 bases. The V gene's germline CDR1 is SSHAT and CDR2 FNYEAQ (reference sequence). The CDR3 loop spans 16 amino acids. The CDR3 loop is CASSSTGTSWSETQYF. The DNA of the CDR3 is TGTGCTAGCAGCTCCACCGGGACTAGCTGGTCGGAGACCCAGTACTTC.

This clonotype was counted ten times or more. This chain connects TRBV6-4 to TRBJ2-3; 10 bases match TRBD1. Per germline, CDR1 MRHNA and CDR2 SNTAGT. Trimming cost V 5 bases and J 0 bases; bases outside gene matches: 23. The CDR3 is made up of 22 amino acids. DNA for the CDR3: TGTGCCAGCAGTCGCTTCAGGACCCAGGGACAGGGGCCGTATCCTAGCACAGATACGCAGTATTTT. This gives the protein CASSRFRTQGQGPYPSTDTQYF.

This clonotype was detected only a few times. CDR3 sequence (DNA): TGTGCCAGCAGTCTCCGACATACCGGAGACACCATATATTTT. It is translated as CASSLRHTGDTIYF. The chain employs TRBV12-3 or TRBV12-4 and TRBJ1-3; D call uncertain. The CDR3 is 14 amino acids. V lost 5 bases to trimming and J lost 8 bases, with 16 bases between them.

Comments on this clonotype: Possible read error: a much larger clone is one base away. J is TRBJ1-3 and V is TRBV7-2, with D perhaps matching TRBD1 (5 bases). Trimming removed 5 bases from V and 0 bases from J, with 8 bases in between. Germline CDR1 reads SGHTA; CDR2 reads FQGNSA. The CDR3 sequence is 14 residues long. CDR3 bases: TGTGCCAGCAGCATAGACAGCTCTGGAAACACCATATATTTT. It yields the protein CASSIDSSGNTIYF. Combining the CDR3 with reference TRBV7-2 and TRBJ1-3 gives the whole variable domain GAGVSQSPSNKVTEKGKDVELRCDPISGHTALYWYRQSLGQGLEFLIYFQGNSAPDKSGLPSDRFSAERTGGSVSTLTIQRTQQEDSAVYLCASSIDSSGNTIYFGEGSWLTVV.

This clonotype occurred a few times. The rearrangement links TRBV7-2 to TRBJ2-3; D unresolved. The ends were cut back, 3 bases at V and 3 bases at J, with 10 bases in the middle. The CDR3 spans 14 residues. CDR1 and CDR2 from the germline V gene are SGHTA and FQGNSA. The DNA of the CDR3 is TGTGCCAGCAGCTTTCGGTCCGGGACAGATACGCAGTATTTT. Residues: CASSFRSGTDTQYF.